Below, 27 T cell receptor beta chains from the same sample are listed, as sequenced in a study of blood T cell repertoires in COVID-19. Produced via immunoSEQ multiplex PCR; TCRdb's table is partial and in-frame only. The sample carries under 250,000 clones, around four fifths recorded once. The sequenced sample was peripheral blood. The source is a man aged 25 to 40 who had recovered from COVID-19.

J is TRBJ2-5 and V is TRBV5-4; no definite D call. The V end was cut by 4 bases, the J end by 5 bases, with 12 bases between. This CDR3 region has 13 residues. Germline CDR1 SGHNT, CDR2 YYREEE (reference sequence). The CDR3 loop is CASSADAGETQYF. CDR3 in DNA: TGTGCCAGCAGCGCGGATGCCGGTGAGACCCAGTACTTC.

The chain links TRBV18 to TRBJ1-4, with D maybe TRBD1 (5 bases). The CDR3 has 14 amino acids. V lost 5 bases to trimming and J lost 8 bases, with 15 bases between them. Germline V gene sequence: CDR1 KGHSH, CDR2 LQKENI. In DNA form, the CDR3 reads TGTGCCAGCTCAGGGACTGCAGGATTCGAAAAACTGTTTTTT. Translated: CASSGTAGFEKLFF.

Ten or more counts support this clone. V usage is TRBV4-1 and J usage is TRBJ1-2; weak D call: TRBD1 (6 bases). Germline CDR1 and CDR2: MGHRA and YSYEKL. V was trimmed by 4 bases and J by 2 bases, leaving 20 bases between them. The CDR3 covers 17 residues. Here the CDR3 DNA reads TGCGCCAGCAGCCCTTTACTAGACAGGAGAAAAAACTATGGCTACACCTTC. Protein product: CASSPLLDRRKNYGYTF.

The rearrangement uses TRBV7-3 and TRBJ1-1; TRBD1 agrees at 11 bases. This CDR3 is 16 amino acids long. Germline V gene lookup returns CDR1 SGHTA and CDR2 FQGTGA. V shed 4 bases, J shed 1 base, and the junction held 5 bases outside the gene matches. The CDR3 loop is CASSSGTGGPNTEAFF. CDR3 DNA: TGTGCCAGCAGCTCGGGGACAGGGGGTCCGAACACTGAAGCTTTCTTT.

The genes are TRBV5-4 and TRBJ1-4; TRBD1 matches at 9 bases. V gave up 0 bases and J gave up 5 bases; unmatched junction bases: 2. Germline assignment: CDR1 SGHNT and CDR2 YYREEE (reference sequence). This CDR3 has 15 amino acids. The CDR3 region is CASSLDRGPNEKLFF. The CDR3 DNA sequence: TGTGCCAGCAGCTTGGACAGGGGGCCAAATGAAAAACTGTTTTTT.

V and J are TRBV3-1 (or the pseudogene TRBV3-2) and TRBJ2-3, with D tentatively TRBD2 (7 bases). In germline, CDR1 is LGHDT, CDR2 YNNKEL (reference sequence). The CDR3 runs to 18 residues. The V and J ends lost 0 bases and 6 bases respectively, with 22 bases between them. Written as DNA, the CDR3 is TGTGCCAGCAGCCAAGATCTTGGGGGGGGCGCGGTTAGGGATACGCAGTATTTT. It is translated as CASSQDLGGGAVRDTQYF.

V gene TRBV6-5 combines with J gene TRBJ2-1, with TRBD1 as a possible D gene (5 bases). The V gene lost 11 bases and the J gene lost 2 bases, with 13 bases spanning the gap. In germline, CDR1 is MNHEY, CDR2 SVGAGI. The CDR3 contains 13 residues. This CDR3 is CAVAQEPYNEQFF. CDR3 DNA: TGTGCCGTGGCACAGGAGCCCTACAATGAGCAGTTCTTC.

This chain uses TRBV5-6 with TRBJ2-5, with 10 nucleotides matching TRBD1. Per the germline V gene, CDR1 is SGHDT and CDR2 is YYEEEE. J lost 5 bases, V lost 3 bases, and 1 base had no gene match. This CDR3 region has 13 residues. CDR3 in DNA: TGTGCCAGCAGCTGGGGACAGGGGGAGACCCAGTACTTC. Its protein product is CASSWGQGETQYF. Using reference TRBV5-6 and TRBJ2-5 for the parts outside the CDR3, the full variable domain is DAGVTQSPTHLIKTRGQQVTLRCSPKSGHDTVSWYQQALGQGPQFIFQYYEEEERQRGNFPDRFSGHQFPNYSSELNVNALLLGDSALYLCASSWGQGETQYFGPGTRLLVL.

This clone has a handful of counts. The chain recombines TRBV6-5 with TRBJ1-3, with a possible D match to TRBD1 (6 bases). This CDR3 region has 14 residues. Germline CDR1 and CDR2: MNHEY and SVGAGI. The V gene lost 4 bases and the J gene lost 4 bases, with 11 bases spanning the gap. The CDR3 here is CASSFTGLGNTIYF. DNA of the CDR3: TGTGCCAGCAGTTTTACAGGGTTAGGAAACACCATATATTTT.

The chain combines TRBV28 with TRBJ1-5; D might be TRBD1 (5 bases). Germline V gene sequence: CDR1 MDHEN, CDR2 SYDVKM. V was shortened by 11 bases and J by 0 bases, with 26 bases between the two germline ends. The length of the CDR3 is 18 residues. Here the CDR3 reads CAGAPGSSAAYSNQPQHF. CDR3 sequence (DNA): TGTGCCGGAGCGCCAGGGTCCAGTGCTGCTTATAGCAATCAGCCCCAGCATTTT.

The V and J genes are TRBV2 and TRBJ1-2; a weak D match, TRBD1 (6 bases). CDR1 and CDR2 from the germline V gene are SNHLY and FYNNEI. Trimming shortened V by 7 bases and J by 10 bases, and 13 bases separated the two germline ends. This CDR3 spans 11 amino acids. In DNA, the CDR3 is TGTGCCAGCAACCGGGACATTTTCTACACCTTC. Its protein product is CASNRDIFYTF.

The chain uses TRBV27 and TRBJ2-7, with 7 bases that match TRBD1. After removal of 5 bases from V and 3 bases from J, the junction contained 7 bases not matched to a gene. The germline gives CDR1 MNHEY, CDR2 SMNVEV (reference sequence). This CDR3 comprises 14 residues. Here the CDR3 reads CASSPGTAIYEQYF. CDR3 bases: TGTGCCAGCAGTCCTGGGACAGCTATCTACGAGCAGTACTTC.

This chain uses TRBV9 with TRBJ2-5, with D possibly being TRBD2 (7 bases). Germline CDR1 reads SGDLS; CDR2 reads YYNGEE. Trimming removed 4 bases from V and 5 bases from J, with 18 bases in between. CDR3 length: 15 amino acids. CDR3 amino acids: CASSPPPGGAETQYF. The CDR3 bases are TGTGCCAGCAGCCCCCCCCCGGGGGGCGCGGAGACCCAGTACTTC.

The rearrangement links TRBV7-3 to TRBJ2-2; tentative D call: TRBD2 (7 bases). This CDR3 contains 18 residues. CDR1 and CDR2 from the germline V gene are SGHTA and FQGTGA. Trimming shortened V by 0 bases and J by 1 base, and 15 bases separated the two germline ends. The CDR3 sequence is CASSLTALGGRNTGELFF. The CDR3 coding sequence is TGTGCCAGCAGCTTAACCGCCCTCGGGGGGCGGAACACCGGGGAGCTGTTTTTT.

This chain connects TRBV5-1 to TRBJ2-1, with 11 bases identical to TRBD2. This CDR3 spans 15 amino acids. The germline gives CDR1 SGHRS, CDR2 YFSETQ. The junction had 4 bases not matched to a gene; V was cut back by 3 bases and J by 5 bases. CDR3 sequence: CASSYLAGGDNEQFF. DNA for the CDR3: TGCGCCAGCAGCTACCTAGCGGGGGGCGACAATGAGCAGTTCTTC.

CDR3 sequence (DNA): TGCGCCAGCAGGGAGACAGGGGGCGGTTACTATGGCTACACCTTC. This encodes CASRETGGGYYGYTF. The V and J genes are TRBV4-1 and TRBJ1-2, with 10 bases aligning to TRBD1. The CDR3 extends over 15 amino acids. V was pared by 6 bases and J by 3 bases, with 7 bases of the junction left unmatched. Germline loops: CDR1 MGHRA, CDR2 YSYEKL.

As DNA, the CDR3 is TGTGCCAGCAGCTTGGAGGGACAGGGGGCGAACACTGAAGCTTTCTTT. It yields the protein CASSLEGQGANTEAFF. The rearrangement uses TRBV5-8 and TRBJ1-1; 12 bases line up with TRBD1. From germline, CDR1 is SGHTS and CDR2 YDEGEE. Losses at the gene ends were 0 bases for V and 1 base for J; bases not matched to a gene: 1. This CDR3 contains 16 residues.

The chain has TRBV4-1 and TRBJ2-7, with TRBD2 matching over 9 bases. The germline V gene encodes CDR1 MGHRA and CDR2 YSYEKL. After removal of 1 base from V and 7 bases from J, the junction contained 5 bases not matched to a gene. The CDR3 runs 14 residues. The CDR3 here is CASSQGVAGVEQYF. The CDR3 nucleotides are TGCGCCAGCAGCCAAGGGGTAGCGGGGGTTGAGCAGTACTTC.

This chain joins TRBV7-8 and TRBJ2-4; maybe TRBD1 (6 bases). V lost 2 bases and J 2 bases, leaving 13 bases between the germline ends. From germline, CDR1 is SGHVS and CDR2 FQNEAQ. The CDR3 extends over 16 amino acids. The CDR3 sequence: CASSLYRDLTKNIQYF. The DNA for the CDR3 is TGTGCCAGCAGCTTATACAGGGATCTGACCAAAAACATTCAGTACTTC.

Only a few counts were recorded for this clone. The sample contains more than one DNA sequence encoding this CDR3. V is TRBV5-1 and J is TRBJ2-7, with D uncertain. CDR1 SGHRS and CDR2 YFSETQ come from the germline V gene. The CDR3 contains 14 residues. The germline V and J ends were trimmed by 1 base and 2 bases, with 10 bases remaining between them. The CDR3 bases are TGCGCCAGCAGCTTGCCGGGTCAGACCTACGAGCAGTACTTC. This gives the protein CASSLPGQTYEQYF.

The gene calls are TRBV28 and TRBJ1-1, with D perhaps TRBD1 (6 bases). This CDR3 is built from 14 residues. The germline V and J ends were trimmed by 5 bases and 0 bases, with 10 bases remaining between them. From germline, CDR1 is MDHEN and CDR2 SYDVKM. DNA for the CDR3: TGTGCCAGCAGTATACAGGGTTTGAACACTGAAGCTTTCTTT. Translating it yields CASSIQGLNTEAFF.

The V and J genes are TRBV27 and TRBJ2-1, with 7 bases fitting TRBD2. Germline assignment: CDR1 MNHEY and CDR2 SMNVEV (reference sequence). This CDR3 comprises 15 residues. The ends lost 7 bases at V and 0 bases at J; junction bases unmatched: 6. Written as DNA, the CDR3 is TGTGCCAGCACCAGACTAGCCAACTCCTACAATGAGCAGTTCTTC. Its protein is CASTRLANSYNEQFF.

The V gene is TRBV5-1, the J gene TRBJ1-2, with 11 bases that match TRBD1. V shed 3 bases, J shed 0 bases, and the junction held 13 bases outside the gene matches. This CDR3 comprises 19 residues. CDR1 SGHRS and CDR2 YFSETQ come from the germline V gene. The CDR3 DNA reads TGCGCCAGCAGCTATCATACCGGGACAGGGGGTCCTACTAACTATGGCTACACCTTC. Encoded protein: CASSYHTGTGGPTNYGYTF.

The rearrangement joins TRBV11-2 to TRBJ2-5; 8 bases align to TRBD1. This CDR3 contains 16 residues. From germline, CDR1 is SGHAT and CDR2 FQNNGV. Trimming removed 5 bases from V and 5 bases from J; junction bases left unmatched: 13. CDR3 in DNA: TGTGCCAGCAGCCTCGACCCTGGGACAGGATGGGAGACCCAGTACTTC. Translating gives CASSLDPGTGWETQYF. The complete variable domain, with remaining parts taken from reference TRBV11-2 and TRBJ2-5, reads EAGVAQSPRYKIIEKRQSVAFWCNPISGHATLYWYQQILGQGPKLLIQFQNNGVVDDSQLPKDRFSAERLKGVDSTLKIQPAKLEDSAVYLCASSLDPGTGWETQYFGPGTRLLVL.

This chain connects TRBV6-2 or TRBV6-3 to TRBJ2-7; D is perhaps TRBD1 (6 bases). Trimming stripped 0 bases from V and 7 bases from J, with 16 bases between. This CDR3 comprises 15 residues. Germline V gives CDR1 MNHEY, CDR2 SVGEGT. The DNA for the CDR3 is TGTGCCAGCAGTTACTCGAGTGGGGGCGGTCGGGAGCAGTACGTC. It translates to CASSYSSGGGREQYV.

The J gene is TRBJ1-2, the V gene TRBV5-6, with a weak D call TRBD1 (6 bases). The germline V gene has CDR1 SGHDT and CDR2 YYEEEE. Trimming removed 3 bases at V and 7 bases at J, with 10 bases between. The CDR3 is made up of 12 amino acids. CDR3 DNA: TGTGCCAGCAGCTACACAGGGCGTGGCTACACCTTC. Encoded protein: CASSYTGRGYTF.

The chain recombines TRBV4-1 with TRBJ1-6, with unresolved D. This CDR3 is built from 15 residues. The germline V gene encodes CDR1 MGHRA and CDR2 YSYEKL. Trimming shortened V by 1 base and J by 3 bases, and 7 bases separated the two germline ends. The CDR3 loop is CASSQGISYNSPLHF. CDR3 coding DNA: TGCGCCAGCAGCCAAGGTATTAGCTATAATTCACCCCTCCACTTT.